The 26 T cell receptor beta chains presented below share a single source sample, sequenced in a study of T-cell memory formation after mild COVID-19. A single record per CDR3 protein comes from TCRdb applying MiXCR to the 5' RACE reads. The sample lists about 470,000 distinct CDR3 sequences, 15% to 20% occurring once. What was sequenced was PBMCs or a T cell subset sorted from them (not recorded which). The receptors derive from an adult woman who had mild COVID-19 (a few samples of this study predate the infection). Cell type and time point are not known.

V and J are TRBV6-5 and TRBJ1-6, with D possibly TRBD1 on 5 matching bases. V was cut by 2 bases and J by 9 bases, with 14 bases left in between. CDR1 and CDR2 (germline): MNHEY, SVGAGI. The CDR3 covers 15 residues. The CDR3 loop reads CASSYMPGGGSPLHF. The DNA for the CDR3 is TGTGCCAGCAGTTACATGCCGGGGGGGGGTTCACCCCTCCACTTT.

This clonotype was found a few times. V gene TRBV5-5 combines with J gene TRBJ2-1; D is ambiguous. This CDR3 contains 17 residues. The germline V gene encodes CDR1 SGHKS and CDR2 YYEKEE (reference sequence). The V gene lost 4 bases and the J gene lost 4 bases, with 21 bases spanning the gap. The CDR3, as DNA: TGTGCCAGCAGCACGGCCCCCCCTAGGTTGGTTTACAATGAGCAGTTCTTC. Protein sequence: CASSTAPPRLVYNEQFF.

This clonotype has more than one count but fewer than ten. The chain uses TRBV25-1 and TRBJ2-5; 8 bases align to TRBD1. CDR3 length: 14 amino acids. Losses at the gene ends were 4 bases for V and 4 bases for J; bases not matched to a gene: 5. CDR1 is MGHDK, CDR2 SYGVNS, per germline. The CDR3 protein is CASSVSDRAETQYF. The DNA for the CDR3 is TGTGCCAGCAGTGTTTCGGACAGGGCAGAGACCCAGTACTTC.

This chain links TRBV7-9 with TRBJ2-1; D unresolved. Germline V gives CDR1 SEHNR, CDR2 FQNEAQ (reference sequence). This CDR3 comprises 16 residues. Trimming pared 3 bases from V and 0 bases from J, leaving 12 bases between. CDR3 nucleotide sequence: TGTGCCAGCAGCTTTCTTAAGCTCCGCTCCTACAATGAGCAGTTCTTC. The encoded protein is CASSFLKLRSYNEQFF.

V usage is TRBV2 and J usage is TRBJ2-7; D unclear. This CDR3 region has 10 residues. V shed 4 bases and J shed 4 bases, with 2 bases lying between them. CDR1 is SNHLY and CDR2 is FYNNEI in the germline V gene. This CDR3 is CASSAYEQYF. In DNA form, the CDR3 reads TGTGCCAGCAGTGCGTACGAGCAGTACTTC.

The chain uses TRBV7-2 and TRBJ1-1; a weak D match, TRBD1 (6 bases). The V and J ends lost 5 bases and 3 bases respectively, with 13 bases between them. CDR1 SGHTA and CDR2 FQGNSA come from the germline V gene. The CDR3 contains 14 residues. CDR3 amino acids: CASSPLRGYTEAFF. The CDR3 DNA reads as TGTGCCAGCAGCCCCTTGAGGGGGTACACTGAAGCTTTCTTT.

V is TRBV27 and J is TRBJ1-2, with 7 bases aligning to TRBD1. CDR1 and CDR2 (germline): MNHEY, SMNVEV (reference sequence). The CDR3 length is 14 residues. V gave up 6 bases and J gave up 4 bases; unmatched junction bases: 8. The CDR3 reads CASRNAGTVYGYTF. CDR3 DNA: TGTGCCAGCAGAAATGCCGGGACAGTCTATGGCTACACCTTC.

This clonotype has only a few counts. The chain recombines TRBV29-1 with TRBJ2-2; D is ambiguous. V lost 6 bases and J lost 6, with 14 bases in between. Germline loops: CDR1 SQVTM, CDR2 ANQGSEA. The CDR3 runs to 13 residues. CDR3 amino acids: CSVEEERPGELFF. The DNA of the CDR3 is TGCAGCGTAGAGGAAGAAAGGCCCGGGGAGCTGTTTTTT.

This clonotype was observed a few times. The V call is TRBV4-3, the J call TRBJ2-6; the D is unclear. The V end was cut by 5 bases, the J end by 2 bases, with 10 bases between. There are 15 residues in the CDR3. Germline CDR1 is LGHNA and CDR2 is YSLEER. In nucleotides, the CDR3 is TGCGCCAGCAGCTTAACTGCGCCTGGGGCCAACGTCCTGACTTTC. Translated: CASSLTAPGANVLTF.

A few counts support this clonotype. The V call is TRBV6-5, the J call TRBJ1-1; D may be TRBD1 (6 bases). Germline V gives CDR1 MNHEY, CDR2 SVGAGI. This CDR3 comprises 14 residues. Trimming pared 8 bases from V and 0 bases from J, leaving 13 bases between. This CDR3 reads CASSIQGMNTEAFF. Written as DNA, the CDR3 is TGTGCCAGCTCGATACAGGGAATGAACACTGAAGCTTTCTTT.

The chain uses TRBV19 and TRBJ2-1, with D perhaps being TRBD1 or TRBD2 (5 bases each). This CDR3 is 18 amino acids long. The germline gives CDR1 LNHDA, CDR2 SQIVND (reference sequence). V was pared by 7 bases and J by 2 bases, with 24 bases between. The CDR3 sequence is CASTPWGLGEYAYNEQFF. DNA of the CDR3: TGTGCCAGTACCCCATGGGGGTTGGGGGAGTATGCCTACAATGAGCAGTTCTTC.

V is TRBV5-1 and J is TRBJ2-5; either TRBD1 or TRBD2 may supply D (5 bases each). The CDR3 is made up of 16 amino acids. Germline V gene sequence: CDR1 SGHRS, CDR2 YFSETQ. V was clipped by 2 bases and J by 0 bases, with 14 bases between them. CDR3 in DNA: TGCGCCAGCAGCTTAGGGACCACCTCGTACCAAGAGACCCAGTACTTC. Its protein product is CASSLGTTSYQETQYF. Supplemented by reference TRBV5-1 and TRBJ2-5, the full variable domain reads KAGVTQTPRYLIKTRGQQVTLSCSPISGHRSVSWYQQTPGQGLQFLFEYFSETQRNKGNFPGRFSGRQFSNSRSEMNVSTLELGDSALYLCASSLGTTSYQETQYFGPGTRLLVL.

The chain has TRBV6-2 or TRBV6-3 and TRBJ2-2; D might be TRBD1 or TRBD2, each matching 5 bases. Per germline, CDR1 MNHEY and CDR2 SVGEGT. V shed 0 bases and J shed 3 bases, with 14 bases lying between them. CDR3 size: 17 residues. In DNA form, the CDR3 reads TGTGCCAGCAGTTACTCGAACCGGGGCTGGTACACCGGGGAGCTGTTTTTT. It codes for CASSYSNRGWYTGELFF.

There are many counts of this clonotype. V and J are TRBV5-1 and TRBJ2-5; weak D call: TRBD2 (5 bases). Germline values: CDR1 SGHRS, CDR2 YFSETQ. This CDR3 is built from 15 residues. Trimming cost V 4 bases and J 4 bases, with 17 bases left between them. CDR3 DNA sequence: TGCGCCAGCAGCCCCGAGCGGAGAGGGCGAGAGACCCAGTACTTC. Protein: CASSPERRGRETQYF.

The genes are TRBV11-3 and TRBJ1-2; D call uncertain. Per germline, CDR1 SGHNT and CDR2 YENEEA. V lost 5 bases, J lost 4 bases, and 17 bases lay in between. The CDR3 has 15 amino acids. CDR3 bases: TGTGCCAGCAGCCCCGAGAGCCTGCCCTTCTATGGCTACACCTTC. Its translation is CASSPESLPFYGYTF.

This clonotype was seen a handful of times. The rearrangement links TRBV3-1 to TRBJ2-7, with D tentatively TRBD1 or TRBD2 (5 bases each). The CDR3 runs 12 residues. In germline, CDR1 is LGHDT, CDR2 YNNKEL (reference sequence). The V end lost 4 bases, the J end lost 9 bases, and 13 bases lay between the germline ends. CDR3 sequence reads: CASSRAGTWQYF. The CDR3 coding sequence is TGTGCCAGCAGCCGAGCCGGGACCTGGCAGTACTTC.

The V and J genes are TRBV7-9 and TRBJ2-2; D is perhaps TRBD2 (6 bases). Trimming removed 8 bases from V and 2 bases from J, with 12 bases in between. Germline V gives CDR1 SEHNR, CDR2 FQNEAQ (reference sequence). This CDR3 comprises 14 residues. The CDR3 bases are TGTGCCAGCGTGAAGGGACTCAACACCGGGGAGCTGTTTTTT. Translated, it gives CASVKGLNTGELFF.

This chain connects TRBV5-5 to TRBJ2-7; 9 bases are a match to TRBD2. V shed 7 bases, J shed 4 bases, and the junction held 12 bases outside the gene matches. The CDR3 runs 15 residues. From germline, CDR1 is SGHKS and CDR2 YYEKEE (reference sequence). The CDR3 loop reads CASERTSAEKYEQYF. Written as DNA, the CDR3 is TGTGCCAGCGAAAGGACTAGCGCCGAAAAATACGAGCAGTACTTC.

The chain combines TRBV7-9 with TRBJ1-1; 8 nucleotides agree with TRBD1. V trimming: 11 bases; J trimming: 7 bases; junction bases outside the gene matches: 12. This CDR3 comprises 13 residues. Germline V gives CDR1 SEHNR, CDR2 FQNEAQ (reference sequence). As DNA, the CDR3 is TGTGCCCTTTCAAACAGGGGGACAGATGAAGCTTTCTTT. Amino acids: CALSNRGTDEAFF.

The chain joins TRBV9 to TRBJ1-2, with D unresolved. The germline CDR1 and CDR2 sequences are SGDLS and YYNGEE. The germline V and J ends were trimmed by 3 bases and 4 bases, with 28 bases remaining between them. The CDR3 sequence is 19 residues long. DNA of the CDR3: TGTGCCAGCAGCGCACCTCCGACGCGGGAGGATTCTACTTTCTATGGCTACACCTTC. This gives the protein CASSAPPTREDSTFYGYTF.

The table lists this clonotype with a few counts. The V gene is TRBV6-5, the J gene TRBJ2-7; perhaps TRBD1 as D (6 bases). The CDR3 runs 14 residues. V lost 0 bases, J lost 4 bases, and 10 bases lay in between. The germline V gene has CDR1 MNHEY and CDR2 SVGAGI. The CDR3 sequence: CASSYSGARYEQYF. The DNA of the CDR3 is TGTGCCAGCAGTTACTCGGGGGCCCGATACGAGCAGTACTTC.

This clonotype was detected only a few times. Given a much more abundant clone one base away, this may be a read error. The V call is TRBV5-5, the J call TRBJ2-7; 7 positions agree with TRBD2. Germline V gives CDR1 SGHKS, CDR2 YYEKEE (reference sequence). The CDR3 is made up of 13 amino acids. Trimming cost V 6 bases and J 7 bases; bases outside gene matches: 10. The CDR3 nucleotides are TGTGCCAGCATGAAGAGCGGGGCCTGGGAGCAGTACTTC. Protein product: CASMKSGAWEQYF. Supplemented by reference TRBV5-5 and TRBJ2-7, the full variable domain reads DAGVTQSPTHLIKTRGQQVTLRCSPISGHKSVSWYQQVLGQGPQFIFQYYEKEERGRGNFPDRFSARQFPNYSSELNVNALLLGDSALYLCASMKSGAWEQYFGPGTRLTVT.

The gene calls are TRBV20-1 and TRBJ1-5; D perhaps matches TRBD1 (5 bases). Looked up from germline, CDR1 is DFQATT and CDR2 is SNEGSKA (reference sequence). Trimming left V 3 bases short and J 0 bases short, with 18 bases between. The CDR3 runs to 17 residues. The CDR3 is CSASARDASYSNQPQHF. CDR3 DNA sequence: TGCAGTGCTAGTGCCCGGGACGCCTCTTATAGCAATCAGCCCCAGCATTTT.

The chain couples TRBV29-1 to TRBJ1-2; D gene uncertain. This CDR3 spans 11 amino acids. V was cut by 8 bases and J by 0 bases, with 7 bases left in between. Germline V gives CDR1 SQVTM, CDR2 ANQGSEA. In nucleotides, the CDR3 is TGCAGCACCGAGACTAACTATGGCTACACCTTC. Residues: CSTETNYGYTF.

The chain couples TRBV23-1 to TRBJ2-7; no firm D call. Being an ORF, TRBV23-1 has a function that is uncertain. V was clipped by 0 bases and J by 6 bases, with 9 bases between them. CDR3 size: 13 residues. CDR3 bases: TGCGCCAGCAGTCAATCGCCAGTCGCCGAGCAGTACTTC. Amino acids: CASSQSPVAEQYF.

The CDR3 here is CAWSGDGQNQPQHF. In DNA form, the CDR3 reads TGTGCCTGGAGTGGGGACGGCCAGAATCAGCCCCAGCATTTT. The genes are TRBV30 and TRBJ1-5; possible D gene TRBD1, 5 bases. CDR1 and CDR2 from the germline V gene are GTSNPN and SVGIG (reference sequence). V dropped 1 base and J dropped 4 bases, with 11 bases sitting between them. The CDR3 length is 14 residues.